The 32 T cell receptor beta chains presented below share a single source sample, sequenced in a study of OX40 agonist ivuxolimab in advanced cancers. The method was immunoSEQ multiplex PCR; TCRdb's version includes in-frame clones alone and lacks a portion of them. The sample holds more than 75,000 clones; approximately 80% are singletons and the top ten take around 5.8%. The sample consisted of CD4+ or CD8+ T cells sorted from blood, taken in a trial of the OX40 agonist ivuxolimab. Receptor source: an adult with an advanced solid tumor such as melanoma, head and neck, liver or kidney cancer.

The rearrangement joins TRBV6-5 to TRBJ2-7; D is possibly TRBD1 (6 bases). Germline loops: CDR1 MNHEY, CDR2 SVGAGI. The V and J ends lost 0 bases and 1 base respectively, with 10 bases between them. The CDR3 spans 15 residues. In nucleotides, the CDR3 is TGTGCCAGCAGTTACTCGGAGCAGGGGTCCTACGAGCAGTACTTC. It translates to CASSYSEQGSYEQYF.

The gene calls are TRBV7-9 and TRBJ2-7; no firm D call. The V and J ends lost 2 bases and 0 bases respectively, with 14 bases between them. This CDR3 region has 16 residues. The germline gives CDR1 SEHNR, CDR2 FQNEAQ (reference sequence). The CDR3 nucleotides read TGTGCCAGCAGCTTATTTCGAGGAGCCGACTCCTACGAGCAGTACTTC. Translation gives CASSLFRGADSYEQYF. The complete variable domain, with remaining parts taken from reference TRBV7-9 and TRBJ2-7, reads DTGVSQNPRHKITKRGQNVTFRCDPISEHNRLYWYRQTLGQGPEFLTYFQNEAQLEKSRLLSDRFSAERPKGSFSTLEIQRTEQGDSAMYLCASSLFRGADSYEQYFGPGTRLTVT.

This chain connects TRBV11-1 to TRBJ2-7; the match to TRBD1 covers 9 bases. Germline CDR1 SGHAT, CDR2 FQDESV (reference sequence). The CDR3 spans 16 residues. Unmatched junction bases numbered 11, after V lost 5 bases and J lost 3 bases. CDR3 in DNA: TGTGCCAGCAGCCCCAACCTGGGACAGGGTGACTACGAGCAGTACTTC. This translates into CASSPNLGQGDYEQYF.

The V and J genes are TRBV21-1 and TRBJ2-3; the table's D call, TRBD1, was not checked against the DNA. TRBV21-1 has pseudogene status. The CDR3 is 16 residues long. CDR3 nucleotide sequence: TGTGCCAGCAGCCCACAGGGGGGGGAAGGGGCAGATACGCAGTATTTT. The encoded protein is CASSPQGGEGADTQYF.

V usage is TRBV19 and J usage is TRBJ1-1; no definite D call. The CDR3 has 17 amino acids. Germline-derived CDR1 and CDR2 are LNHDA and SQIVND (reference sequence). Trimming removed 3 bases from V and 2 bases from J, with 19 bases in between. In DNA form, the CDR3 reads TGTGCCAGTAGTATTGCGGGCCTGATCAGAGGAAACACTGAAGCTTTCTTT. Translated, it gives CASSIAGLIRGNTEAFF.

V usage is TRBV6-5 and J usage is TRBJ2-5; 7 bases fit TRBD1. The closer fit of TRBJ2-7 to the DNA end suggests the J call may be wrong. This CDR3 contains 13 residues. The germline CDR1 and CDR2 sequences are MNHEY and SVGAGI. The CDR3 DNA is TGTGCCAGCAGTTATAGGGACAGACACGAGCAGTACTTC. Translated, it gives CASSYRDRHEQYF.

For the CDR3, the DNA is TGCAGCGTTGACGGGGGGCCTGGAAACACCATATATTTT. Encoded protein: CSVDGGPGNTIYF. The rearrangement links TRBV29-1 to TRBJ1-3, with a tentative D call TRBD1 (6 bases). This CDR3 region has 13 residues. V lost 3 bases, J lost 2 bases, and 8 bases lay in between. Germline V CDR1 and CDR2: SQVTM, ANQGSEA.

With regard to this clone: The same CDR3 is also encoded by other DNA sequences in this sample. V and J are TRBV5-6 and TRBJ2-7; D not resolved. This CDR3 spans 12 amino acids. CDR1 and CDR2 from the germline V gene are SGHDT and YYEEEE. Trimming took off 0 bases at V and 3 bases at J, with 4 bases between the two ends. In DNA form, the CDR3 reads TGTGCCAGCAGCTTGGACGGCTACGAGCAGTACTTC. It yields the protein CASSLDGYEQYF.

The chain uses TRBV4-3 and TRBJ1-5, with a possible D match to TRBD1 (6 bases). This CDR3 has 15 residues. V lost 0 bases and J lost 6, with 12 bases in between. Per the germline V gene, CDR1 is LGHNA and CDR2 is YSLEER. The CDR3 here is CASSQDGGAGQPQHF. CDR3 sequence (DNA): TGCGCCAGCAGCCAAGATGGGGGGGCGGGTCAGCCCCAGCATTTT.

A note on this clone: The sample contains more than one DNA sequence encoding this CDR3. CDR3 sequence: CASSANYEQYF. Here the CDR3 DNA reads TGTGCCAGCAGCGCAAACTACGAGCAGTACTTC. The V and J genes are TRBV11-2 and TRBJ2-7; D is undetermined. The length of the CDR3 is 11 residues. Trimming took 5 bases from V and 3 from J, leaving 5 bases between them. Germline V CDR1 and CDR2: SGHAT, FQNNGV.

This clone was observed a handful of times. For the CDR3, the DNA is TGTGCCAGCAGTTCCAGCGGGAGTAGCTACGAGCAGTACTTC. It encodes CASSSSGSSYEQYF. V is TRBV6-5 and J is TRBJ2-7, with TRBD2 matching over 8 bases. The CDR3 runs to 14 residues. Trimming took 4 bases from V and 3 from J; bases not matched to a gene: 5. Germline values: CDR1 MNHEY, CDR2 SVGAGI.

This clone was observed once. This chain uses TRBV2 with TRBJ2-1; TRBD2 might be the D (5 bases). V gave up 4 bases and J gave up 8 bases, with 18 bases separating them. Per the germline V gene, CDR1 is SNHLY and CDR2 is FYNNEI. The CDR3 contains 15 residues. CDR3 protein: CASSGRGQFVDEQFF. Here the CDR3 DNA reads TGTGCCAGCAGTGGCCGCGGGCAGTTTGTGGATGAGCAGTTCTTC.

This chain uses TRBV18 with TRBJ2-5, with D possibly being TRBD2 (6 bases). CDR1 is KGHSH, CDR2 LQKENI, per germline. This CDR3 has 15 amino acids. Between the trimmed V and J ends, which lost 5 bases and 2 bases, there was a span of 15 bases. The CDR3 nucleotides read TGTGCCAGCTCAACCGGGCTAGCGAAACAAGAGACCCAGTACTTC. It encodes CASSTGLAKQETQYF.

This clone occurred a few times. The chain links TRBV5-1 to TRBJ1-1, with 10 bases lining up with TRBD1. Germline CDR1 and CDR2: SGHRS and YFSETQ. The CDR3 totals 17 residues. The J segment lost 4 bases and the V segment lost 6 bases, leaving 15 bases of the junction unmatched. CDR3 sequence reads: CASNEITGTGVITEAFF. Here the CDR3 DNA reads TGCGCCAGCAACGAGATCACCGGGACAGGGGTGATCACTGAAGCTTTCTTT.

The chain uses TRBV7-6 and TRBJ2-3, with D hard to call. The CDR3 extends over 16 amino acids. The V gene's germline CDR1 is SGHVS and CDR2 FNYEAQ. V shed 2 bases and J shed 4 bases, with 16 bases lying between them. The DNA of the CDR3 is TGTGCCAGCAGCTTAACCCTATCGAAACTACCAGATACGCAGTATTTT. This gives the protein CASSLTLSKLPDTQYF.

The gene calls are TRBV19 and TRBJ2-1; maybe TRBD1 (5 bases). V shed 7 bases and J shed 6 bases, with 7 bases lying between them. The CDR3 is 11 amino acids. CDR1 and CDR2 from the germline V gene are LNHDA and SQIVND (reference sequence). The CDR3 DNA is TGTGCCAGTACTAGGGGCAATGAGCAGTTCTTC. Translating gives CASTRGNEQFF.

Regarding this clone: This same CDR3 is encoded by further DNA sequences in the sample. The chain has TRBV7-9 and TRBJ2-7; 14 nucleotides align to TRBD2. In germline, CDR1 is SEHNR, CDR2 FQNEAQ (reference sequence). This CDR3 comprises 15 residues. The V and J ends lost 3 bases and 4 bases, in that order; junction bases with no gene match: 2. In DNA form, the CDR3 reads TGTGCCAGCAGCTTGGGACTAGCGGGGGTTTACGAGCAGTACTTC. As protein: CASSLGLAGVYEQYF.

The chain links TRBV5-5 to TRBJ2-6, with 7 bases that match TRBD1. V lost 2 bases to trimming and J lost 4 bases; unmatched junction nucleotides: 3. This CDR3 contains 15 residues. Germline values: CDR1 SGHKS, CDR2 YYEKEE (reference sequence). CDR3 sequence reads: CASSLQGPGANVLTF. The CDR3 DNA reads TGTGCCAGCAGCTTACAGGGGCCAGGGGCCAACGTCCTGACTTTC. The variable domain in full, completed from reference TRBV5-5 and TRBJ2-6, reads DAGVTQSPTHLIKTRGQQVTLRCSPISGHKSVSWYQQVLGQGPQFIFQYYEKEERGRGNFPDRFSARQFPNYSSELNVNALLLGDSALYLCASSLQGPGANVLTFGAGSRLTVL.

V usage is TRBV6-1 and J usage is TRBJ2-5; TRBD1 matches 7 bases. This CDR3 has 15 residues. The germline V gene encodes CDR1 MNHNS and CDR2 SASEGT. V lost 3 bases, J lost 6 bases, and 10 bases stayed unmatched. The CDR3 region is CASSDSGGVRQTQYF. In nucleotides, the CDR3 is TGTGCCAGCAGTGACTCAGGGGGTGTGCGGCAGACCCAGTACTTC.

This rearrangement joins TRBV2 to TRBJ1-6; 9 bases line up with TRBD1. CDR1 and CDR2 (germline): SNHLY, FYNNEI. The CDR3 is made up of 18 amino acids. V trimming: 1 base; J trimming: 0 bases; junction bases outside the gene matches: 4. CDR3 in amino acids: CASSEDRDRVSYNSPLHF. The CDR3 nucleotides read TGTGCCAGCAGTGAAGACCGGGACAGGGTCTCCTATAATTCACCCCTCCACTTT.

The chain couples TRBV7-9 to TRBJ1-2; D unresolved. Germline-derived CDR1 and CDR2 are SEHNR and FQNEAQ (reference sequence). V dropped 5 bases and J dropped 5 bases, with 15 bases sitting between them. The CDR3 is 14 amino acids. CDR3 loop: CASSPPTGGYGYTF. In DNA form, the CDR3 reads TGTGCCAGCAGCCCGCCGACGGGCGGTTATGGCTACACCTTC.

The V gene is TRBV5-1, the J gene TRBJ1-3; D is perhaps TRBD1 (6 bases). The ends were cut back, 4 bases at V and 0 bases at J, with 11 bases in the middle. The CDR3 consists of 15 residues. From germline, CDR1 is SGHRS and CDR2 YFSETQ. CDR3 DNA: TGCGCCAGCAGCAAGCAGGGGCCCTCTGGAAACACCATATATTTT. The encoded protein is CASSKQGPSGNTIYF.

The chain uses TRBV7-3 and TRBJ2-1; D possibly matches TRBD1 or TRBD2 (5 bases each). With 5 bases removed from V and 13 bases from J, the gap between germline ends came to 9 bases. CDR3 size: 10 residues. In germline, CDR1 is SGHTA, CDR2 FQGTGA. The CDR3 loop is CASSGGKQFF. CDR3 coding DNA: TGTGCCAGCAGCGGGGGAAAACAGTTCTTC.

The sample holds a few counts of this clone. The V gene is TRBV11-1, the J gene TRBJ2-4, with 8 nucleotides matching TRBD1. With 3 bases clipped from V and 8 bases from J, the junction kept 3 bases outside the gene matches. The CDR3 has 13 amino acids. Germline-derived CDR1 and CDR2 are SGHAT and FQDESV (reference sequence). CDR3 DNA: TGTGCCAGCAGCTTCGGACAGGGTGACATTCAGTACTTC. It codes for CASSFGQGDIQYF.

V is TRBV25-1 and J is TRBJ2-5, with 10 bases aligning to TRBD2. The length of the CDR3 is 18 residues. V lost 1 base and J lost 0; bases outside the gene matches: 8. Germline CDR1 and CDR2: MGHDK and SYGVNS. The CDR3 nucleotides are TGTGCCAGCAGTGAATCGAGAACTAGCGGGACTTACCAAGAGACCCAGTACTTC. Protein product: CASSESRTSGTYQETQYF.

This clone was counted a few times. The chain joins TRBV7-9 to TRBJ2-7, with D unclear. The CDR3 has 14 residues. Between the trimmed V and J ends, which lost 2 bases and 0 bases, there was a span of 8 bases. The germline CDR1 and CDR2 sequences are SEHNR and FQNEAQ (reference sequence). This CDR3 is CASSLLGSSYEQYF. The CDR3 DNA reads as TGTGCCAGCAGCTTATTAGGCAGCTCCTACGAGCAGTACTTC.

This chain links TRBV11-1 with TRBJ2-5; D perhaps matches TRBD2 (5 bases). Between the trimmed V and J ends, which lost 0 bases and 5 bases, there was a span of 10 bases. This CDR3 is built from 14 residues. The germline CDR1 and CDR2 sequences are SGHAT and FQDESV (reference sequence). This CDR3 reads CASSLALGEETQYF. The CDR3 DNA follows: TGTGCCAGCAGCTTAGCGCTTGGGGAGGAGACCCAGTACTTC.

This clone was recorded once. This sequence joins TRBV4-3 and TRBJ1-1; D might be TRBD1 (5 bases). CDR3 length equals 17 residues. Per germline, CDR1 LGHNA and CDR2 YSLEER. Trimming stripped 0 bases from V and 0 bases from J, with 14 bases between. The CDR3 region has the DNA TGCGCCAGCAGCCAAGAATACCAGGGTTTGATGAACACTGAAGCTTTCTTT. Its translation: CASSQEYQGLMNTEAFF.

The chain employs TRBV19 and TRBJ2-3; D tentatively reads TRBD1 or TRBD2 (6 bases each). CDR1 and CDR2 from the germline V gene are LNHDA and SQIVND (reference sequence). Trimming removed 3 bases at V and 0 bases at J, with 10 bases between. The CDR3 totals 15 residues. The CDR3 DNA follows: TGTGCCAGTAGTATGGGGGGCTCTAGCACAGATACGCAGTATTTT. It encodes CASSMGGSSTDTQYF.

The chain has TRBV6-1 and TRBJ2-5, with TRBD2 as a possible D gene (6 bases). Between the trimmed V and J ends, which lost 1 base and 2 bases, there was a span of 11 bases. This CDR3 is built from 15 residues. Germline V gene data show CDR1 as MNHNS and CDR2 as SASEGT. The CDR3 DNA reads as TGTGCCAGCAGTGAAGGGGGGACTCGGCAAGAGACCCAGTACTTC. Protein product: CASSEGGTRQETQYF.

This chain links TRBV10-3 with TRBJ2-7, with 8 bases matching TRBD1. The ends lost 10 bases at V and 6 bases at J; junction bases unmatched: 11. The length of the CDR3 is 13 residues. CDR1 and CDR2 (germline): ENHRY, SYGVKD. The CDR3 bases are TGTGCCACCTACGGACAGGGTTTGGCCGAGCAGTACTTC. It codes for CATYGQGLAEQYF.

The chain has TRBV21-1 and TRBJ1-4. TRBV21-1 is a known pseudogene. This CDR3 spans 15 amino acids. CDR3 DNA: TGTGCCAGCAGCAAACCGCACGCAACTAATGAAAAACTGTTTTTT. Amino acids: CASSKPHATNEKLFF.